One sample yielded the 2 T cell receptor beta chains listed below, sequenced in a study of neoadjuvant nivolumab and ipilimumab in lung cancer (TCRdb year 2020). Library preparation employed the immunoSEQ multiplex PCR assay. This immuneACCESS table, as held by TCRdb, lists in-frame sequences with V and J called but not all clones. Of the missing ones, under half trace to an unresolved V gene in checked studies; the others have no known cause. The sample has 25,000 to 35,000 clones on record, more than 85% of them singletons. About 2.1% of the sample rests with the top ten. Per the publication, the time point label means: at surgical resection after neoadjuvant nivolumab +/- ipilimumab. Sequencing used peripheral blood, obtained after neoadjuvant nivolumab, alone or with ipilimumab, at or shortly before surgery. These receptors originate from an adult with non-small cell lung cancer.

The rearrangement joins TRBV7-3 to TRBJ2-5; 7 nucleotides agree with TRBD2. Germline CDR1 is SGHTA and CDR2 is FQGTGA. The V and J ends lost 1 base and 0 bases, in that order; junction bases with no gene match: 2. The CDR3 consists of 15 residues. The CDR3 bases are TGTGCCAGCAGCTTAAGCGGGAGAGACCAAGAGACCCAGTACTTC. This codes for CASSLSGRDQETQYF.

J is TRBJ2-2 and V is TRBV28, with D hard to call. The germline gives CDR1 MDHEN, CDR2 SYDVKM. The ends were cut back, 5 bases at V and 4 bases at J, with 5 bases in the middle. CDR3 length: 12 residues. DNA for the CDR3: TGTGCCAGCAGTACAGTCACCGGGGAGCTGTTTTTT. Translated, it gives CASSTVTGELFF.